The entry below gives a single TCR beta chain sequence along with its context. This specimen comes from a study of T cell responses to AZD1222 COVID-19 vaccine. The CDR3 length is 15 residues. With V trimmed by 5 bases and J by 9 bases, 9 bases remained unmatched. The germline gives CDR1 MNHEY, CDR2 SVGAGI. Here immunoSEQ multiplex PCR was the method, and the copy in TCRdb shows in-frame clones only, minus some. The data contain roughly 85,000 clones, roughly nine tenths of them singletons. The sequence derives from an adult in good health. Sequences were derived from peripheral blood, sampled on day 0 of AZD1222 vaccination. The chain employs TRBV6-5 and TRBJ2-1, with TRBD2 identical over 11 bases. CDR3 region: CASSPTSGATIEQFF. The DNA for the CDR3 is TGTGCCAGCAGTCCGACTAGCGGGGCCACCATTGAGCAGTTCTTC.